A selection of T cell receptor beta chains follows, all from one sample in a study of CXCR3-negative and CXCR3-positive naive CD8 T cells. After re-calling the 5' RACE reads, TCRdb lists one entry per CDR3 protein, DNA absent. In all, the sample yields 85,000 to 90,000 distinct CDR3 sequences. Sequences were obtained from naive CXCR3+ CD8+ T cells from blood. The source is a human donor in good health. Some clones in this sample may be carry-over from other donors' samples. Each CDR3 is given with its conserved first and last residue.

j_gene: TRBJ2-3; v_gene: TRBV15; CDR3aa: CATSKSPGNTDTQYF
j_gene: TRBJ2-7; v_gene: TRBV3-1; CDR3aa: CASSQDTLGGAYEQYF
j_gene: TRBJ1-5; v_gene: TRBV6-2/TRBV6-3; CDR3aa: CASSFNPGQGDQPQHF
j_gene: TRBJ2-7; v_gene: TRBV5-5; CDR3aa: CASSQGTNSYEQYF
j_gene: TRBJ1-1; v_gene: TRBV13; CDR3aa: CASSFLQKAFF
j_gene: TRBJ2-5; v_gene: TRBV12-3/TRBV12-4; CDR3aa: CASSPSGGETQYF
j_gene: TRBJ1-1; v_gene: TRBV13; CDR3aa: CASSQRFTGLRGAEAFF
j_gene: TRBJ2-7; v_gene: TRBV6-2/TRBV6-3; CDR3aa: CASSDGLAGAYEQYF
j_gene: TRBJ2-7; v_gene: TRBV29-1; CDR3aa: CSVEGQGDSYEQYF
j_gene: TRBJ2-7; v_gene: TRBV10-3; CDR3aa: CAISEVRGDDEQYF
j_gene: TRBJ1-1; v_gene: TRBV20-1; CDR3aa: CSARDEARQRTFEAFF
j_gene: TRBJ2-7; v_gene: TRBV29-1; CDR3aa: CSVRDRGYSYEQYF
j_gene: TRBJ2-3; v_gene: TRBV15; CDR3aa: CATSRDPTDTQYF
j_gene: TRBJ2-1; v_gene: TRBV7-3; CDR3aa: CASSLMSSGRAYNEQFF